The 18 T cell receptor beta chains below come from one sample, sequenced in a study of cytomegalovirus exposure and HLA in healthy donors. Primers: 60 Vbeta forward and 13 Jbeta reverse. The protocol was immunoSEQ multiplex PCR, while the TCRdb copy is restricted to in-frame clones and leaves out a portion. Of some 200,000 clones in the sample, approximately 78% were seen once. Sequencing input: PBMCs. These receptors came from a woman in her late teens or twenties in good health and CMV-seronegative.

The chain couples TRBV7-7 to TRBJ2-7; weak D call: TRBD1 (5 bases). Germline CDR1 is SSHAT and CDR2 is FNYEAQ (reference sequence). V dropped 2 bases and J dropped 5 bases, with 13 bases sitting between them. The CDR3 consists of 14 residues. The DNA of the CDR3 is TGTGCCAGCAGCTTATCACAGGATAGCCACGAGCAGTACTTC. Translation: CASSLSQDSHEQYF.

This clone was counted between two and nine times. The chain couples TRBV5-1 to TRBJ1-4; 7 bases match TRBD1. With V trimmed by 4 bases and J by 6 bases, 3 bases remained unmatched. From germline, CDR1 is SGHRS and CDR2 YFSETQ. This CDR3 is 13 amino acids long. CDR3 in DNA: TGCGCCAGCAGCCCAGGGGGAGATGAAAAACTGTTTTTT. Its protein is CASSPGGDEKLFF.

The CDR3: CATKYRGKISYEQYF. The CDR3 nucleotides read TGCGCCACCAAGTACAGGGGAAAGATCTCCTACGAGCAGTACTTC. V gene TRBV10-1 combines with J gene TRBJ2-7; TRBD1 matches at 7 bases. Trimming at V came to 10 bases and at J to 0 bases, leaving 12 bases not matched to a gene. Per the germline V gene, CDR1 is WNHNN and CDR2 is SYGVQD (reference sequence). The CDR3 runs 15 residues.

This sequence joins TRBV5-4 and TRBJ2-7; 8 positions match TRBD1. The CDR3 has 15 residues. From germline, CDR1 is SGHNT and CDR2 YYREEE (reference sequence). Trimming at V came to 0 bases and at J to 2 bases, leaving 4 bases not matched to a gene. In DNA form, the CDR3 reads TGTGCCAGCAGCTTGGGGGGACAGGTTACCTACGAGCAGTACTTC. Its protein product is CASSLGGQVTYEQYF.

The chain links TRBV27 to TRBJ1-1; unclear D gene. The germline CDR1 and CDR2 sequences are MNHEY and SMNVEV (reference sequence). Trimming removed 6 bases from V and 3 bases from J, with 11 bases in between. The CDR3 covers 13 residues. The CDR3 loop reads CASSRMFYTEAFF. DNA for the CDR3: TGTGCCAGCAGCCGTATGTTCTACACTGAAGCTTTCTTT.

The rearrangement uses TRBV28 and TRBJ2-5; 7 nucleotides line up with TRBD1. CDR3 length equals 15 residues. V dropped 6 bases and J dropped 3; count of bases not matched to a gene: 10. CDR1 is MDHEN, CDR2 SYDVKM, per germline. CDR3 DNA: TGTGCCAGCAGGGAACAGGGGTATGTAGAAGAGACCCAGTACTTC. Amino acids: CASREQGYVEETQYF.

The chain couples TRBV13 to TRBJ1-2; D gene uncertain. Germline V gene lookup returns CDR1 PRHDT and CDR2 FYEKMQ (reference sequence). The CDR3 is made up of 18 amino acids. Deletions cut 2 bases from V and 3 bases from J, with 22 bases between. The CDR3 is CASSLKPVGPARDYGYTF. In DNA form, the CDR3 reads TGTGCCAGCAGCTTAAAACCGGTTGGGCCCGCCCGCGACTATGGCTACACCTTC.

The genes are TRBV25-1 and TRBJ2-5; tentatively, D is TRBD1 (5 bases). The CDR3 has 12 amino acids. V lost 2 bases and J 6 bases, leaving 7 bases between the germline ends. The germline CDR1 and CDR2 sequences are MGHDK and SYGVNS. CDR3 DNA sequence: TGTGCCAGCAGTGAACAGGGCCAGACCCAGTACTTC. As protein: CASSEQGQTQYF.

The chain employs TRBV27 and TRBJ2-5; D perhaps matches TRBD2 (6 bases). Germline V gene sequence: CDR1 MNHEY, CDR2 SMNVEV (reference sequence). Trimming took off 2 bases at V and 5 bases at J, with 6 bases between the two ends. This CDR3 has 12 amino acids. The CDR3 here is CASSLSGETQYF. CDR3 DNA sequence: TGTGCCAGCAGTTTAAGCGGGGAGACCCAGTACTTC.

Note on this clone: The sample has other DNA sequences that encode this CDR3 too. The chain employs TRBV7-2 and TRBJ2-3; D gene unclear. The CDR3 length is 12 residues. Germline values: CDR1 SGHTA, CDR2 FQGNSA. V gave up 5 bases and J gave up 2 bases, with 5 bases separating them. The CDR3, as DNA: TGTGCCAGCAGCCCCTTCACAGATACGCAGTATTTT. Translation gives CASSPFTDTQYF.

The chain has TRBV7-9 and TRBJ2-3; 8 bases match TRBD2. Unmatched junction bases numbered 11, after V lost 1 base and J lost 2 bases. The germline V gene has CDR1 SEHNR and CDR2 FQNEAQ (reference sequence). The CDR3 consists of 18 residues. CDR3 sequence: CASSLVGSGAVFTDTQYF. The CDR3 DNA reads TGTGCCAGCAGCTTAGTGGGTAGCGGGGCCGTTTTCACAGATACGCAGTATTTT.

This clone was counted only a few times. This chain links TRBV9 with TRBJ1-5, with a possible D match to TRBD1 (5 bases). This CDR3 has 13 residues. Germline CDR1 SGDLS, CDR2 YYNGEE. Between the trimmed V and J ends, which lost 4 bases and 4 bases, there was a span of 9 bases. The CDR3 coding sequence is TGTGCCAGCAGCTGGGGGGAAAATCAGCCCCAGCATTTT. It is translated as CASSWGENQPQHF.

The chain links TRBV28 to TRBJ1-2, with 8 bases fitting TRBD1. V dropped 6 bases and J dropped 5; count of bases not matched to a gene: 8. The germline V gene has CDR1 MDHEN and CDR2 SYDVKM. This CDR3 is built from 14 residues. Written as DNA, the CDR3 is TGTGCCAGCAGCCTGTCAGGGACAGGATATGGCTACACCTTC. Translated, it gives CASSLSGTGYGYTF.

With respect to this clone: The same CDR3 can be traced to other DNA sequences in this sample. The DNA for the CDR3 is TGCGCCAGCAGCCAAGATAGGCAGGGTACTGGAAACACCATATATTTT. It encodes CASSQDRQGTGNTIYF. The chain is built from TRBV4-1 and TRBJ1-3; D may be TRBD1 (5 bases). The V and J ends lost 0 bases and 2 bases respectively, with 11 bases between them. Per the germline V gene, CDR1 is MGHRA and CDR2 is YSYEKL. The CDR3 is 16 residues long.

V usage is TRBV4-1 and J usage is TRBJ2-1; D is uncertain. Germline-derived CDR1 and CDR2 are MGHRA and YSYEKL. This CDR3 region has 13 residues. The ends were cut back, 0 bases at V and 7 bases at J, with 7 bases in the middle. This CDR3 is CASSQDFQNEQFF. The CDR3 bases are TGCGCCAGCAGCCAAGATTTCCAGAATGAGCAGTTCTTC.

This chain uses TRBV18 with TRBJ1-1, with D possibly being TRBD1 (5 bases). Deletions cut 4 bases from V and 1 base from J, with 13 bases between. Germline V lookup: CDR1 KGHSH, CDR2 LQKENI. This CDR3 has 15 amino acids. CDR3 sequence reads: CASSLSGGRNTEAFF. For the CDR3, the DNA is TGTGCCAGCTCACTTTCCGGGGGAAGGAACACTGAAGCTTTCTTT.

This clone has only one observation. The J gene is TRBJ2-3, the V gene TRBV9; 10 bases are shared with TRBD2. Germline V lookup: CDR1 SGDLS, CDR2 YYNGEE. The V segment lost 3 bases and the J segment 0 bases; nucleotides outside the gene matches: 4. This CDR3 region has 16 residues. The CDR3 reads CASSALAGGSTDTQYF. CDR3 in DNA: TGTGCCAGCAGCGCGTTAGCGGGGGGTAGCACAGATACGCAGTATTTT.

This chain uses TRBV29-1 with TRBJ2-5; 8 bases align to TRBD2. The J call may be wrong; the DNA end is better matched by TRBJ2-7. The germline V gene encodes CDR1 SQVTM and CDR2 ANQGSEA. The CDR3 loop spans 14 amino acids. The CDR3 DNA sequence: TGCAGCGTTATGGCTAGCGGGTTAGGTCGCGAGCAGTACTTC. This translates into CSVMASGLGREQYF.